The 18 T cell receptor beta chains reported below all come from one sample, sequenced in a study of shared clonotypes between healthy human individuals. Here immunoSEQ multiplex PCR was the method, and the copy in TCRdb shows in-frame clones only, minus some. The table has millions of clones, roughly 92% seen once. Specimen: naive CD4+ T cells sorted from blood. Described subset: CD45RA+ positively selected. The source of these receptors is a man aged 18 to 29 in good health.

CDR3 bases: TGTGCCAGCAAGTCGGGGACGGATGGGACGCCCCAGCATTTT. Translated: CASKSGTDGTPQHF. This chain uses TRBV7-2 with TRBJ1-5; D perhaps matches TRBD1 (5 bases). The germline V and J ends were trimmed by 7 bases and 9 bases, with 19 bases remaining between them. CDR1 is SGHTA, CDR2 FQGNSA, per germline. This CDR3 is built from 14 residues.

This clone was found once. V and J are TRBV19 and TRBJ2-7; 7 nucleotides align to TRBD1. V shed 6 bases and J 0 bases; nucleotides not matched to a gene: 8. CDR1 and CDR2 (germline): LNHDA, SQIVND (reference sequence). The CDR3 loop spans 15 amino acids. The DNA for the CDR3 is TGTGCCAGTAGCACAGGGGCCGACGCCTCCTACGAGCAGTACTTC. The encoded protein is CASSTGADASYEQYF. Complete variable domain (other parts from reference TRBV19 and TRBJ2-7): DGGITQSPKYLFRKEGQNVTLSCEQNLNHDAMYWYRQDPGQGLRLIYYSQIVNDFQKGDIAEGYSVSREKKESFPLTVTSAQKNPTAFYLCASSTGADASYEQYFGPGTRLTVT.

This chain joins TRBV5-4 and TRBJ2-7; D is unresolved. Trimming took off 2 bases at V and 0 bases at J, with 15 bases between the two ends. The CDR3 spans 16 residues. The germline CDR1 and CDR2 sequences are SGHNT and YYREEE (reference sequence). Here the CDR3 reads CASSFLAGTSSYEQYF. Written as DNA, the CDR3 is TGTGCCAGCAGCTTTCTGGCAGGAACAAGCTCCTACGAGCAGTACTTC.

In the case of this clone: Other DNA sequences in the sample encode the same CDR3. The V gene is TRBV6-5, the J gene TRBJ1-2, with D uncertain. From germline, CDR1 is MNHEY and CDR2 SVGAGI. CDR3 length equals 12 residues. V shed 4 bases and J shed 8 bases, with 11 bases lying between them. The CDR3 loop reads CASSSPGEGYTF. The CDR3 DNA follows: TGTGCCAGCAGTTCCCCGGGAGAAGGCTACACCTTC.

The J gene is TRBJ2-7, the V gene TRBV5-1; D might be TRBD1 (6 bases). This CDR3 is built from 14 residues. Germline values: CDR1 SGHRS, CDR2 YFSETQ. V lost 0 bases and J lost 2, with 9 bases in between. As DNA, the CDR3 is TGCGCCAGCAGCTTGGGGGACATTCCCTACGAGCAGTACTTC. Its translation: CASSLGDIPYEQYF.

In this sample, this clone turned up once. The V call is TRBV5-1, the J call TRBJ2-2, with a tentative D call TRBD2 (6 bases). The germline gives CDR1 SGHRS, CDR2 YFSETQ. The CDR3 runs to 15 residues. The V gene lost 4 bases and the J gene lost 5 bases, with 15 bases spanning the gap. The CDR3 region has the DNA TGCGCCAGCAGCCTGAATCCCGGGGGTACCGGGGAGCTGTTTTTT. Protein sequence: CASSLNPGGTGELFF.

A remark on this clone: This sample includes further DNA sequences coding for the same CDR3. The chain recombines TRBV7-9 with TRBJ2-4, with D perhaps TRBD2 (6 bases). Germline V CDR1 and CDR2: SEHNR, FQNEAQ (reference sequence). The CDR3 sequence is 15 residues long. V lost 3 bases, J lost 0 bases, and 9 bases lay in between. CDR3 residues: CASSLGTLAKNIQYF. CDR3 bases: TGTGCCAGCAGCTTGGGGACTCTAGCCAAAAACATTCAGTACTTC.

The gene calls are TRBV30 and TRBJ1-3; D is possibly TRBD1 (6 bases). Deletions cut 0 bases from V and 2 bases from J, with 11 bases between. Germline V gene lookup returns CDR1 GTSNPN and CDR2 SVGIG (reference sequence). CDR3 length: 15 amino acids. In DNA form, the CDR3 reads TGTGCCTGGAGTGTAGGGGGGAGGCCTGGAAACACCATATATTTT. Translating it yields CAWSVGGRPGNTIYF.

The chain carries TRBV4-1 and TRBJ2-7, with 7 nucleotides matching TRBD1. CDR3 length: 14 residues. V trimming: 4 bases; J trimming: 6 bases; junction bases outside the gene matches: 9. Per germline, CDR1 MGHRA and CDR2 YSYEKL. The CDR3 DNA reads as TGCGCCAGCAGCCTACGTGACAGGGTAGGCGAGCAGTACTTC. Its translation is CASSLRDRVGEQYF.

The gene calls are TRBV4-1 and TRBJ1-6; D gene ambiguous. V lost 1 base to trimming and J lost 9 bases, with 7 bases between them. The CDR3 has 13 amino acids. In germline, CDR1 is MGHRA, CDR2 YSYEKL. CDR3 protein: CASSQVLVSPLHF. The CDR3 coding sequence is TGCGCCAGCAGCCAAGTCCTTGTTTCACCCCTCCACTTT.

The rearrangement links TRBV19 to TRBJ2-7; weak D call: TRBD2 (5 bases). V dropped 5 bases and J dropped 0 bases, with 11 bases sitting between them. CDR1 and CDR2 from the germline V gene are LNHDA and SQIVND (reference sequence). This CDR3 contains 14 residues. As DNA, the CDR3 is TGTGCCAGTAGTCCTAGCACCAGCTCCTACGAGCAGTACTTC. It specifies CASSPSTSSYEQYF.

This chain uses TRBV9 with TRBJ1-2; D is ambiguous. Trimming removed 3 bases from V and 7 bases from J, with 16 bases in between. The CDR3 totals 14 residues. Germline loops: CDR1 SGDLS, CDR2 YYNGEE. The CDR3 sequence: CASSGQAVFGGYTF. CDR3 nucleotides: TGTGCCAGCAGCGGGCAAGCAGTTTTCGGTGGCTACACCTTC.

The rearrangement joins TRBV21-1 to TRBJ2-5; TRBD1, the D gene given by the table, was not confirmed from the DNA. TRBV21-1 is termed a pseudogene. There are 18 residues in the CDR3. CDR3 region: CASSRGPLLDRRQETQYF. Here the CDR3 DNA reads TGTGCCAGCAGCAGAGGACCACTGCTGGACAGGCGACAAGAGACCCAGTACTTC.

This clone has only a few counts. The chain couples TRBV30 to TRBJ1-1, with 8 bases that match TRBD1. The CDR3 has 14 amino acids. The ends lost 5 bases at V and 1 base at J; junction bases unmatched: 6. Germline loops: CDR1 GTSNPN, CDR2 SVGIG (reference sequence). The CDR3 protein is CAWAGGRGNTEAFF. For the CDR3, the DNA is TGTGCCTGGGCAGGGGGCAGAGGGAACACTGAAGCTTTCTTT.

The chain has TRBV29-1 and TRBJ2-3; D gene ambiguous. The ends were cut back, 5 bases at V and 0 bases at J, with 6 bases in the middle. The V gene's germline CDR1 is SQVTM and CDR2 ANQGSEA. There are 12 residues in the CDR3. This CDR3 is CSVSQSTDTQYF. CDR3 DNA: TGCAGCGTTAGCCAGAGCACAGATACGCAGTATTTT.

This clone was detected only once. The CDR3 DNA sequence: TGTGCCAGCAGTTACGCGCAGGGTTCCACCTACGAGCAGTACTTC. Residues: CASSYAQGSTYEQYF. This sequence joins TRBV6-5 and TRBJ2-7, with TRBD1 as a possible D gene (5 bases). Trimming stripped 2 bases from V and 2 bases from J, with 13 bases between. From germline, CDR1 is MNHEY and CDR2 SVGAGI. CDR3 length: 15 amino acids.

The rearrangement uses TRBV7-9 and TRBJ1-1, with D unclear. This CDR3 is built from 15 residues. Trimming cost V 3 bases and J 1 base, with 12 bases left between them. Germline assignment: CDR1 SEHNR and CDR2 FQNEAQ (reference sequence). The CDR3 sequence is CASSFLLGRNTEAFF. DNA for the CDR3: TGTGCCAGCAGCTTTTTACTCGGAAGGAACACTGAAGCTTTCTTT.

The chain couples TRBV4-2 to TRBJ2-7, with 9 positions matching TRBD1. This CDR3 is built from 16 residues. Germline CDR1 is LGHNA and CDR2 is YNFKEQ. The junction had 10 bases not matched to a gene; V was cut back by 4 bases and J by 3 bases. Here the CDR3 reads CASSRARDRVGYEQYF. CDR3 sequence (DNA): TGTGCCAGCAGCCGTGCGCGGGACAGGGTTGGCTACGAGCAGTACTTC.